The rows below give T cell receptor beta chains drawn from one sample of a study of identical twins. TCRdb re-derived calls from the 5' RACE reads in MiXCR, one entry per CDR3 protein. This sample carries around 1.7 million distinct CDR3 sequences, about 30% of them seen once, and the ten largest clones take around 0.3%. The sequencing sample was made of cord blood. The receptors were sampled from a newborn girl in good health. Both conserved end residues are part of each CDR3. D genes are given only for firm matches. The size of a clone is reported for some rows only, either as once, few or many, or as a class for expanded clones.

CDR3aa: CASSTDSRGNEQFF; CDR3nt: TGTGCCAGCAGTACAGACAGTAGGGGCAATGAGCAGTTCTTC; d_gene: -; abundance: few; v_gene: TRBV27; j_gene: TRBJ2-1
CDR3aa: CSARAGPGELFF; CDR3nt: TGCAGTGCTAGAGCAGGACCCGGGGAGCTGTTTTTT; d_gene: -; abundance: -; v_gene: TRBV20-1; j_gene: TRBJ2-2
CDR3aa: CATSDSGAPSSYNEQFF; CDR3nt: TGTGCCACCAGTGATTCAGGGGCCCCGAGCTCCTACAATGAGCAGTTCTTC; d_gene: -; abundance: -; v_gene: TRBV24-1; j_gene: TRBJ2-1
CDR3aa: CATSPTFGQGAGSGANVLTF; CDR3nt: TGTGCCACCAGTCCCACCTTTGGACAGGGGGCCGGGTCTGGGGCCAACGTCCTGACTTTC; d_gene: TRBD1; abundance: few; v_gene: TRBV24-1; j_gene: TRBJ2-6
CDR3aa: CASSHSVSGGGEQYF; CDR3nt: TGTGCCAGCAGTCATAGCGTAAGCGGGGGGGGCGAGCAGTACTTC; d_gene: TRBD2; abundance: few; v_gene: TRBV6-6; j_gene: TRBJ2-7
CDR3aa: CASSELPGPPPTEAFF; CDR3nt: TGTGCCAGCAGTGAGCTCCCTGGGCCGCCCCCCACTGAAGCTTTCTTT; d_gene: -; abundance: few; v_gene: TRBV6-1; j_gene: TRBJ1-1
CDR3aa: CASSLEGQVNEQFF; CDR3nt: TGTGCCAGCAGTTTAGAGGGACAGGTCAATGAGCAGTTCTTC; d_gene: TRBD1; abundance: -; v_gene: TRBV27; j_gene: TRBJ2-1
CDR3aa: CASSPWRGYNEQFF; CDR3nt: TGTGCCAGCAGCCCCTGGAGGGGCTACAATGAGCAGTTCTTC; d_gene: -; abundance: many; v_gene: TRBV2; j_gene: TRBJ2-1
CDR3aa: CASNKAGTYNEQYF; CDR3nt: TGTGCCAGCAACAAAGCGGGTACCTACAATGAGCAGTACTTC; d_gene: -; abundance: -; v_gene: TRBV3-1; j_gene: TRBJ2-7
CDR3aa: CASSRTDRAGYTF; CDR3nt: TGTGCCAGCAGCCGGACGGACAGGGCTGGCTACACCTTC; d_gene: TRBD1; abundance: few; v_gene: TRBV4-2; j_gene: TRBJ1-2